The 6 T cell receptor beta chains below were found in one sample sequenced in a study of T cells in Graves' hyperthyroidism and ophthalmopathy. Researchers amplified the TCR beta CDR3 regions from RNA transcripts. The HTBI set primed first-round TCR CDR3 RT-PCR. TCRdb reprocessed the multiplex PCR reads via MiXCR and lists one record per CDR3 protein. Of approximately 600,000 distinct CDR3 sequences detected, around 15% appear once; the ten largest clones hold less than 4.5%. Sequenced input: blood. Every receptor here comes from a woman under 40 with Graves' hyperthyroidism.

This clonotype was observed at least ten times. The chain couples TRBV5-1 to TRBJ2-1; 10 bases match TRBD1. The CDR3 is 15 amino acids. Germline V gene lookup returns CDR1 SGHRS and CDR2 YFSETQ. Unmatched junction bases numbered 9, after V lost 4 bases and J lost 8 bases. CDR3 sequence reads: CASSAETGGIDEQFF. DNA of the CDR3: TGCGCCAGCAGCGCAGAGACAGGGGGCATCGATGAGCAGTTCTTC.

The chain recombines TRBV10-3 with TRBJ2-3, with 14 positions matching TRBD2. Trimming took 3 bases from V and 1 from J; bases not matched to a gene: 6. CDR1 and CDR2 (germline): ENHRY, SYGVKD. CDR3 length: 18 residues. In nucleotides, the CDR3 is TGTGCCATCAGTGATCGGACTAGCGGGAGGACTGGCACAGATACGCAGTATTTT. Protein: CAISDRTSGRTGTDTQYF.

At least ten counts were recorded for this clonotype. This sequence joins TRBV20-1 and TRBJ2-1, with 11 bases fitting TRBD2. From germline, CDR1 is DFQATT and CDR2 SNEGSKA (reference sequence). Losses at the gene ends were 6 bases for V and 5 bases for J; bases not matched to a gene: 6. The CDR3 has 14 amino acids. As DNA, the CDR3 is TGCAGTGCAGTAGCGGGAGGGCCAAACAATGAGCAGTTCTTC. This encodes CSAVAGGPNNEQFF.

This clonotype was seen ten or more times. J is TRBJ2-7 and V is TRBV27; a possible D gene is TRBD2 (6 bases). Trimming removed 6 bases from V and 5 bases from J, with 17 bases in between. CDR3 length: 14 amino acids. Per the germline V gene, CDR1 is MNHEY and CDR2 is SMNVEV (reference sequence). This chain's CDR3 is CASSPSGTPNEQYF. In nucleotides, the CDR3 is TGTGCCAGCAGCCCGTCGGGGACTCCCAACGAGCAGTACTTC.

This clonotype was recorded many times. The rearrangement joins TRBV6-2 or TRBV6-3 to TRBJ1-1; no firm D call. The germline V and J ends were trimmed by 5 bases and 8 bases, with 12 bases remaining between them. The V gene's germline CDR1 is MNHEY and CDR2 SVGEGT. CDR3 size: 12 residues. The chain's CDR3 is CASSHPPMEAFF. The DNA of the CDR3 is TGTGCCAGCAGTCATCCACCCATGGAAGCTTTCTTT.

This clonotype was counted ten times or more. The chain employs TRBV2 and TRBJ2-3; 8 positions match TRBD1. The CDR3 is made up of 15 amino acids. J lost 0 bases, V lost 8 bases, and 7 bases had no gene match. CDR1 and CDR2 (germline): SNHLY, FYNNEI. CDR3 sequence (DNA): TGTGCCAGCGGGAGACAGGGGACGAGCACAGATACGCAGTATTTT. Residues: CASGRQGTSTDTQYF.